These 3 T cell receptor beta chains originate from one sample sequenced in a study of CD4 T cells in relation to SARS-CoV-2 and coronaviruses. TCRdb's copy holds only in-frame clones and misses some; the assay was immunoSEQ multiplex PCR. The sample lists tens of thousands of clones, just over 75% occurring once. Before the COVID-19 pandemic, during about 2011-2019, CD4+ T cells were taken from unexposed donors. Isolation of CD4+ T cells took place after less than 11 days in culture. No antigen has been identified for these receptors. Sequencing was carried out using CD4+ T cells from PBMCs, cultured in vitro. These receptors all come from a human donor in good health.

The J gene is TRBJ1-2, the V gene TRBV6-4, with D possibly matching TRBD1 (5 bases). This CDR3 region has 14 residues. V was trimmed by 0 bases and J by 5 bases, leaving 10 bases between them. Germline CDR1 MRHNA, CDR2 SNTAGT. CDR3: CASSDSGTGYGYTF. For the CDR3, the DNA is TGTGCCAGCAGTGACTCCGGGACCGGGTATGGCTACACCTTC.

The chain carries TRBV11-1 and TRBJ2-7; 7 bases map to TRBD1. Germline V lookup: CDR1 SGHAT, CDR2 FQDESV (reference sequence). This CDR3 contains 15 residues. With 5 bases clipped from V and 2 bases from J, the junction kept 9 bases outside the gene matches. CDR3 sequence: CASSRDRDPPYEQYF. In DNA form, the CDR3 reads TGTGCCAGCAGCCGAGACAGGGACCCCCCCTACGAGCAGTACTTC.

The chain combines TRBV18 with TRBJ2-1, with a possible D match to TRBD2 (6 bases). The CDR3 consists of 17 residues. Looked up from germline, CDR1 is KGHSH and CDR2 is LQKENI. Trimming took off 0 bases at V and 0 bases at J, with 12 bases between the two ends. The chain's CDR3 is CASSPPGGLSSYNEQFF. The CDR3, as DNA: TGTGCCAGCTCACCACCGGGAGGCCTAAGCTCCTACAATGAGCAGTTCTTC.